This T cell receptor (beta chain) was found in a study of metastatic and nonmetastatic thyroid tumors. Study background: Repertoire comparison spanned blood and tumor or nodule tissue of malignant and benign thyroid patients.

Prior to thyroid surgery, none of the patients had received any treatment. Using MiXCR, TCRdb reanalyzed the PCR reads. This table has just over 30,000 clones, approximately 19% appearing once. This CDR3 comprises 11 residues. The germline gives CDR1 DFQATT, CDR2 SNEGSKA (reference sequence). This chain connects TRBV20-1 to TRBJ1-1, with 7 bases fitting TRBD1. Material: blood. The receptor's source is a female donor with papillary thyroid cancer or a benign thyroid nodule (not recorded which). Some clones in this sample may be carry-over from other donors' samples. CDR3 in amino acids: CSSRDSREAFF. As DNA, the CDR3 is TGCAGCTCCAGGGACAGTAGGGAAGCTTTCTTT.